The 8 T cell receptor beta chains in this list originate from one sample, sequenced in a study of identical twins. TCRdb processed the 5' RACE reads anew with MiXCR; each CDR3 protein has one entry. This sample has 140,000 to 150,000 distinct CDR3 sequences, with roughly 3.5% found just once. The sample comprised memory T cells sorted from blood. The receptors derive from a man aged 18 to 30 in good health.

This clonotype was counted ten times or more. The chain carries TRBV5-1 and TRBJ2-7; D is unresolved. Germline CDR1 reads SGHRS; CDR2 reads YFSETQ. This CDR3 has 13 residues. Trimming shortened V by 5 bases and J by 1 base, and 10 bases separated the two germline ends. CDR3 in amino acids: CASRPPGSYEQYV. Here the CDR3 DNA reads TGCGCCAGCAGGCCACCCGGGTCCTACGAGCAGTACGTC.

A few counts support this clonotype. The CDR3 sequence is CASSFNGGSTYEQYF. The CDR3, as DNA: TGTGCCAGCAGTTTCAATGGCGGGAGTACCTACGAGCAGTACTTC. The V call is TRBV27, the J call TRBJ2-7; 7 positions agree with TRBD2. CDR1 is MNHEY, CDR2 SMNVEV, per germline (reference sequence). The CDR3 contains 15 residues. V was clipped by 3 bases and J by 2 bases; unmatched bases: 7.

This clonotype has a count of ten or more. This chain links TRBV9 with TRBJ1-1, with D hard to call. The germline CDR1 and CDR2 sequences are SGDLS and YYNGEE. Trimming removed 0 bases at V and 1 base at J, with 7 bases between. This CDR3 has 14 amino acids. CDR3: CASSVGSENTEAFF. CDR3 sequence (DNA): TGTGCCAGCAGCGTAGGGTCGGAGAACACTGAAGCTTTCTTT.

Ten or more counts support this clonotype. CDR3 loop: CSVAGSGYTF. The CDR3 DNA is TGCAGCGTTGCCGGGAGCGGCTACACCTTC. The chain has TRBV29-1 and TRBJ1-2; D gene uncertain. CDR1 is SQVTM, CDR2 ANQGSEA, per germline. CDR3 length: 10 amino acids. Between the trimmed V and J ends, which lost 4 bases and 8 bases, there was a span of 8 bases.

The chain has TRBV5-1 and TRBJ2-2; either TRBD1 or TRBD2 may fit D (5 bases each). V was clipped by 5 bases and J by 9 bases, with 14 bases between them. This CDR3 contains 13 residues. CDR1 and CDR2 from the germline V gene are SGHRS and YFSETQ. The CDR3 loop is CASSSGTHRELFF. CDR3 in DNA: TGCGCCAGCAGTTCCGGGACCCACAGGGAGCTGTTTTTT.

The V gene is TRBV7-9, the J gene TRBJ2-4; no clear D. Germline V lookup: CDR1 SEHNR, CDR2 FQNEAQ (reference sequence). Trimming removed 2 bases at V and 5 bases at J, with 4 bases between. The CDR3 is made up of 12 amino acids. The CDR3 sequence is CASSLYQNIQYF. CDR3 in DNA: TGTGCCAGCAGCTTATACCAAAACATTCAGTACTTC.

This clonotype was counted many times. The chain recombines TRBV10-3 with TRBJ2-3; D possibly corresponds to TRBD1 (5 bases). Looked up from germline, CDR1 is ENHRY and CDR2 is SYGVKD. The CDR3 has 20 residues. V dropped 3 bases and J dropped 0 bases, with 25 bases sitting between them. CDR3 nucleotide sequence: TGTGCCATCAGTGATCGCCCTGGGGCAGTTCGCGGTTATAGCACAGATACGCAGTATTTT. Encoded protein: CAISDRPGAVRGYSTDTQYF.

This clonotype was detected many times. The genes are TRBV7-9 and TRBJ1-2; D is uncertain. This CDR3 has 13 residues. The V end lost 1 base, the J end lost 8 bases, and 11 bases lay between the germline ends. Germline V gives CDR1 SEHNR, CDR2 FQNEAQ (reference sequence). As DNA, the CDR3 is TGTGCCAGCAGCTTAGAGGCGGTACGCGGCTACACCTTC. Translation: CASSLEAVRGYTF.